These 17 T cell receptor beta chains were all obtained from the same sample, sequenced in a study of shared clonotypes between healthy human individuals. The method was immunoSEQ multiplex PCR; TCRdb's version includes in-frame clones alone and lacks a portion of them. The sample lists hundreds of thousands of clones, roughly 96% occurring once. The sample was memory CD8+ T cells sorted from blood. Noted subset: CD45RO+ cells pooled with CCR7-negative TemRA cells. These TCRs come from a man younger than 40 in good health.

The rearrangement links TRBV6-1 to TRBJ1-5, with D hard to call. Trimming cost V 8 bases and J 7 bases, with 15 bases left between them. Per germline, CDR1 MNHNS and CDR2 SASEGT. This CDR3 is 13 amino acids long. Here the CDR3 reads CASHISPLQPQHF. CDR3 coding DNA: TGTGCCAGCCACATCTCACCCCTGCAGCCCCAGCATTTT.

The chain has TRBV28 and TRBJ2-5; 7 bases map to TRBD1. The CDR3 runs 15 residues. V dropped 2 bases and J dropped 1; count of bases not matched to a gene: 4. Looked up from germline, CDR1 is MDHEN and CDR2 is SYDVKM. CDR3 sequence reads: CASSLPRQGQETQYF. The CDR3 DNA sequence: TGTGCCAGCAGTTTACCCAGACAGGGCCAAGAGACCCAGTACTTC.

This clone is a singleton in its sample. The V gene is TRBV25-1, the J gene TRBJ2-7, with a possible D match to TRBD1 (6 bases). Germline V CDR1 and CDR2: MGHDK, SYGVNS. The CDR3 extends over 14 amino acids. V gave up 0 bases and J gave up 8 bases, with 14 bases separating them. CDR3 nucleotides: TGTGCCAGCAGTGAATATACCAGGGGTCTCCAGCAGTACTTC. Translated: CASSEYTRGLQQYF.

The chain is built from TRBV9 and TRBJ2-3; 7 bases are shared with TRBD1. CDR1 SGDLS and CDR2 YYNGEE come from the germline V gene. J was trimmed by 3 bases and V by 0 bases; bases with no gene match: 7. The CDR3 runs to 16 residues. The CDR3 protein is CASSVDYRRGTDTQYF. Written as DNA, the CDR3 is TGTGCCAGCAGCGTAGATTACCGCAGGGGGACAGATACGCAGTATTTT. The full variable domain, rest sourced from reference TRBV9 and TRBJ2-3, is DSGVTQTPKHLITATGQRVTLRCSPRSGDLSVYWYQQSLDQGLQFLIQYYNGEERAKGNILERFSAQQFPDLHSELNLSSLELGDSALYFCASSVDYRRGTDTQYFGPGTRLTVL.

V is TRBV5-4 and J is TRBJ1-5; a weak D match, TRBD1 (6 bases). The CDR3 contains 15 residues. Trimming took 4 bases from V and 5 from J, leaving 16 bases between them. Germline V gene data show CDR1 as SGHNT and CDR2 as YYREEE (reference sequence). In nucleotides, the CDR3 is TGTGCCAGCAGCATAGGTGGGACAACCGATCAGCCCCAGCATTTT. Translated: CASSIGGTTDQPQHF.

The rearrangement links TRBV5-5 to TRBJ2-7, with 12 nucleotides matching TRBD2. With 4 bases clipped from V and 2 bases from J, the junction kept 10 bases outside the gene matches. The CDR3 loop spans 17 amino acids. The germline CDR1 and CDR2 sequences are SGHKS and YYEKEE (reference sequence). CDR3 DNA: TGTGCCAGCAGCGCCTACAGACTAGCGGGAGCCCCCTACGAGCAGTACTTC. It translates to CASSAYRLAGAPYEQYF.

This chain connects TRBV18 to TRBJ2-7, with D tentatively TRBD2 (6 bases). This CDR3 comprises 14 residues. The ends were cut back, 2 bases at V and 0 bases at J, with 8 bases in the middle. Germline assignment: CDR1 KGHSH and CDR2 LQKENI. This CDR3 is CASSPDGSSYEQYF. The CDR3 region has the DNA TGTGCCAGCTCACCAGACGGGAGCTCCTACGAGCAGTACTTC.

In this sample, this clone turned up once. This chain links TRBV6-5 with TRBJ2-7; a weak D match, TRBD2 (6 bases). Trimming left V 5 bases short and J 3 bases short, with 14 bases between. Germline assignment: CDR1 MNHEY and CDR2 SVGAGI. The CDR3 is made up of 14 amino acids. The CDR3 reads CASSRTGTYYEQYF. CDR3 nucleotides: TGTGCCAGCAGTCGTACCGGGACTTACTACGAGCAGTACTTC.

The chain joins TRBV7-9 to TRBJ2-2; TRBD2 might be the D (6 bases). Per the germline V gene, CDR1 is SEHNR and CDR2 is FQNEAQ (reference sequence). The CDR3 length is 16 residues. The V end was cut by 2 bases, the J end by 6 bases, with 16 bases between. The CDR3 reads CASSLRSREWAGELFF. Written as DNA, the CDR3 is TGTGCCAGCAGCTTACGTTCCCGGGAGTGGGCCGGGGAGCTGTTTTTT.

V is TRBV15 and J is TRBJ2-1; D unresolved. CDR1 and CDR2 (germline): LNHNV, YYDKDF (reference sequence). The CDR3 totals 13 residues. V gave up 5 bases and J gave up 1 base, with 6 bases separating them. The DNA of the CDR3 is TGTGCCACCAGCTCAGCTTCCTACAATGAGCAGTTCTTC. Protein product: CATSSASYNEQFF.

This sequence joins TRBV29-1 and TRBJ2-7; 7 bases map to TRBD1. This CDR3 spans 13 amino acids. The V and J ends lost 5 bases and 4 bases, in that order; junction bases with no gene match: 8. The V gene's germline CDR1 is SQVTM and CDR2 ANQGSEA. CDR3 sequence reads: CSVSTGRSYEQYF. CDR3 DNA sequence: TGCAGCGTTTCGACAGGGAGAAGTTACGAGCAGTACTTC.

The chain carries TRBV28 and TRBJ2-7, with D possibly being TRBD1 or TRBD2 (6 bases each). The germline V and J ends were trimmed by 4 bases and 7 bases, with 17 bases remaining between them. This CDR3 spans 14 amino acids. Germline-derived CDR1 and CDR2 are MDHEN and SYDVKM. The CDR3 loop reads CASSSYGGPEEQYF. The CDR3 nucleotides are TGTGCCAGCAGTTCCTATGGGGGGCCTGAGGAGCAGTACTTC.

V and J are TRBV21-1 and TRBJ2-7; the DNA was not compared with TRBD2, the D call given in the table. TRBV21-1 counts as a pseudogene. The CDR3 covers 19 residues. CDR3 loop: CASSKECGKPRLADYEQYF. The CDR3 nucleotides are TGTGCCAGCAGCAAGGAATGCGGAAAACCCCGACTAGCGGACTACGAGCAGTACTTC.

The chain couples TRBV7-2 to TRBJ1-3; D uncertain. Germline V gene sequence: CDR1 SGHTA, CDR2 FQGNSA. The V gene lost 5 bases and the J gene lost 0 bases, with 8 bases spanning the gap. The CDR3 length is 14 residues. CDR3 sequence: CASSNPSSGNTIYF. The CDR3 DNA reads TGTGCCAGCAGCAACCCGAGCTCTGGAAACACCATATATTTT.

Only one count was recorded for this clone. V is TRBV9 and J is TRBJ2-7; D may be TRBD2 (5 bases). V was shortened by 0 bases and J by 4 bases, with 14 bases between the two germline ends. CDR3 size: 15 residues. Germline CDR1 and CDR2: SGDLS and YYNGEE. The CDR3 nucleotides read TGTGCCAGCAGCGTAGAGGGTACCTCGGGGTACGAGCAGTACTTC. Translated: CASSVEGTSGYEQYF.

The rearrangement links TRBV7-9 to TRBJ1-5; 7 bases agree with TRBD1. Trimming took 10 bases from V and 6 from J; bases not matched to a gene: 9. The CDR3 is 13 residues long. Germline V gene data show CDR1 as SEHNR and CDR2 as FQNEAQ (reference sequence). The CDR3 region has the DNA TGTGCCACCGTCCGACAGGGAGGTCAGCCCCAGCATTTT. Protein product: CATVRQGGQPQHF.

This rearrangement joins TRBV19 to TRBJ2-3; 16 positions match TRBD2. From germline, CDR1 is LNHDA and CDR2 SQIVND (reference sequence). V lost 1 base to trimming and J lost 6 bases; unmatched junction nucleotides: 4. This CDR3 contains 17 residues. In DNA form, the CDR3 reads TGTGCCAGTAGTATAGTGGGACTAGCGGGAGGGAGCGATACGCAGTATTTT. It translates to CASSIVGLAGGSDTQYF.